A single sample is the source of the 14 T cell receptor beta chains below, sequenced in a study of shared clonotypes between healthy human individuals. Sequencing used immunoSEQ multiplex PCR; TCRdb keeps in-frame clones, though not all of them. The sample carries about 490,000 clones, 60% to 85% recorded once. What was sequenced was PBMCs. The source of these receptors is a woman aged 40-49 years in good health. Some clones in this sample may be carry-over from other donors' samples.

A note on this clone: One end of the junction fails to match germline, which may point to a read error. The gene calls are TRBV2 and TRBJ2-2; D perhaps matches TRBD2 (5 bases). CDR1 and CDR2 (germline): SNHLY, FYNNEI. The CDR3 runs 14 residues. The CDR3 nucleotides are TGTGCCAGCAGTTTGACTACGAACACCGGGGAGCTGGTTTTT. Protein sequence: CASSLTTNTGELVF.

This clone was seen more than once but under ten times. The chain combines TRBV30 with TRBJ1-3, with D unclear. The V gene lost 1 base and the J gene lost 2 bases, with 6 bases spanning the gap. Germline loops: CDR1 GTSNPN, CDR2 SVGIG (reference sequence). The CDR3 has 13 residues. CDR3 coding DNA: TGTGCCTGGAGTGGTTCAGCTGGAAACACCATATATTTT. Translation gives CAWSGSAGNTIYF.

The chain is built from TRBV14 and TRBJ2-7; D gene uncertain. This CDR3 is built from 12 residues. Trimming took 4 bases from V and 9 from J, leaving 13 bases between them. CDR1 and CDR2 from the germline V gene are SGHDN and FVKESK. The CDR3 bases are TGTGCCAGCAGCCCTAATTGGCAGTCGCAGTACTTC. Translation gives CASSPNWQSQYF.

The V and J genes are TRBV25-1 and TRBJ1-5; 7 nucleotides match TRBD1. The junction had 10 bases not matched to a gene; V was cut back by 2 bases and J by 6 bases. CDR3 length equals 16 residues. Germline lookup yields CDR1 MGHDK and CDR2 SYGVNS. CDR3 nucleotide sequence: TGTGCCAGCAGTGAAGCCGGCAGGGGGGAGGGTCAGCCCCAGCATTTT. Amino acids: CASSEAGRGEGQPQHF.

The chain employs TRBV6-5 and TRBJ2-3, with D tentatively TRBD2 (6 bases). Deletions cut 2 bases from V and 0 bases from J, with 9 bases between. CDR1 is MNHEY and CDR2 is SVGAGI in the germline V gene. CDR3 length: 15 amino acids. The CDR3 protein is CASSYVAASTDTQYF. The CDR3 DNA reads TGTGCCAGCAGTTACGTAGCGGCTAGCACAGATACGCAGTATTTT.

This sequence joins TRBV15 and TRBJ2-7, with TRBD2 identical over 7 bases. This CDR3 is 14 amino acids long. The trim removed 5 bases at V and 5 bases at J, leaving 9 bases unmatched. Germline CDR1 and CDR2: LNHNV and YYDKDF (reference sequence). Here the CDR3 DNA reads TGTGCCACCAGCGGAAGGGACTACCTTGACGAGCAGTACTTC. Amino acids: CATSGRDYLDEQYF.

This sequence joins TRBV28 and TRBJ2-3, with 9 positions matching TRBD1. This CDR3 is 14 amino acids long. Unmatched junction bases numbered 6, after V lost 8 bases and J lost 3 bases. Germline V gene lookup returns CDR1 MDHEN and CDR2 SYDVKM. The CDR3 coding sequence is TGTGCCAGCGGCCCGGGACAGGGTACAGATACGCAGTATTTT. Translated: CASGPGQGTDTQYF.

Comments on this clone: This same CDR3 is encoded by further DNA sequences in the sample. The chain recombines TRBV27 with TRBJ2-7; D unclear. CDR3 size: 13 residues. V shed 0 bases and J shed 3 bases, with 6 bases lying between them. The germline V gene has CDR1 MNHEY and CDR2 SMNVEV (reference sequence). Here the CDR3 reads CASSLSGGYEQYF. The DNA for the CDR3 is TGTGCCAGCAGTTTATCTGGTGGCTACGAGCAGTACTTC.

V usage is TRBV2 and J usage is TRBJ2-1; D gene uncertain. This CDR3 has 11 amino acids. From germline, CDR1 is SNHLY and CDR2 FYNNEI. V shed 8 bases and J shed 3 bases, with 5 bases lying between them. Here the CDR3 reads CASLSYNEQFF. The CDR3 bases are TGTGCCAGCTTAAGCTACAATGAGCAGTTCTTC. Based on the CDR3 plus reference TRBV2 and TRBJ2-1, the full variable domain is EPEVTQTPSHQVTQMGQEVILRCVPISNHLYFYWYRQILGQKVEFLVSFYNNEISEKSEIFDDQFSVERPDGSNFTLKIRSTKLEDSAMYFCASLSYNEQFFGPGTRLTVL.

The rearrangement joins TRBV4-3 to TRBJ2-7; tentatively, D is TRBD2 (5 bases). CDR1 is LGHNA and CDR2 is YSLEER in the germline V gene. Trimming left V 1 base short and J 2 bases short, with 18 bases between. The CDR3 length is 17 residues. The CDR3 sequence is CASSQGAASSQPYEQYF. CDR3 bases: TGCGCCAGCAGCCAAGGAGCGGCTAGCTCGCAACCCTACGAGCAGTACTTC.

The chain has TRBV10-3 and TRBJ1-2; 7 bases fit TRBD1. The germline V gene encodes CDR1 ENHRY and CDR2 SYGVKD. The CDR3 has 14 amino acids. V lost 7 bases, J lost 8 bases, and 13 bases stayed unmatched. This chain's CDR3 is CAIKADRAGEGYTF. CDR3 bases: TGTGCCATCAAAGCTGACAGGGCCGGGGAGGGCTACACCTTC.

The chain combines TRBV5-1 with TRBJ2-7; no definite D call. Deletions cut 2 bases from V and 0 bases from J, with 6 bases between. This CDR3 has 13 amino acids. Per the germline V gene, CDR1 is SGHRS and CDR2 is YFSETQ. CDR3: CASSFSSSYEQYF. The CDR3 DNA is TGCGCCAGCAGCTTTTCGAGCTCCTACGAGCAGTACTTC.

This clone showed up just a few times. The chain has TRBV5-1 and TRBJ1-2; D is possibly TRBD1 (5 bases). V lost 0 bases and J 3 bases, leaving 15 bases between the germline ends. CDR3 length equals 16 residues. The germline CDR1 and CDR2 sequences are SGHRS and YFSETQ. CDR3: CASSLGGTGSYYGYTF. CDR3 coding DNA: TGCGCCAGCAGCTTGGGAGGGACGGGATCTTACTATGGCTACACCTTC.

CDR3 bases: TGTGCCATCAGTGGGGTTTCAGGGAGTTCTGGAAACACCATATATTTT. Translation: CAISGVSGSSGNTIYF. This chain joins TRBV10-3 and TRBJ1-3, with D maybe TRBD1 (5 bases). The V end lost 4 bases, the J end lost 1 base, and 14 bases lay between the germline ends. From germline, CDR1 is ENHRY and CDR2 SYGVKD. The CDR3 loop spans 16 amino acids.